The 24 T cell receptor beta chains in this list originate from one sample, sequenced in a study of blood T cell repertoires in COVID-19. Clones were read by immunoSEQ multiplex PCR, and TCRdb kept only the in-frame ones, dropping some. The repertoire consists of more than 150,000 clones, with over 80% occurring once and the leading ten covering under 7.5%. Sequencing input: peripheral blood. These receptors were collected from a woman in her 40s with acute or convalescent COVID-19.

Only a few counts were recorded for this clone. The chain employs TRBV20-1 and TRBJ1-5; D call uncertain. Germline V gene sequence: CDR1 DFQATT, CDR2 SNEGSKA (reference sequence). Trimming pared 3 bases from V and 0 bases from J, leaving 12 bases between. The CDR3 length is 15 residues. The CDR3 region is CSASRETYSNQPQHF. The CDR3 region has the DNA TGCAGTGCTAGTCGGGAGACATATAGCAATCAGCCCCAGCATTTT.

This chain links TRBV5-1 with TRBJ2-2, with 12 bases aligning to TRBD1. Germline V gene lookup returns CDR1 SGHRS and CDR2 YFSETQ. The length of the CDR3 is 15 residues. The V gene end was trimmed by 4 bases and the J gene end by 4 bases; junction bases not matched to a gene: 2. The CDR3 DNA follows: TGCGCCAGCAGCGGGGGACAGGGGGCCACCGGGGAGCTGTTTTTT. It yields the protein CASSGGQGATGELFF.

The chain has TRBV7-9 and TRBJ1-1, with D possibly being TRBD1 (5 bases). The germline V gene has CDR1 SEHNR and CDR2 FQNEAQ (reference sequence). V was cut by 5 bases and J by 1 base, with 11 bases left in between. This CDR3 region has 14 residues. The CDR3 region has the DNA TGTGCCAGCAGCCTAAGACAGACGAACACTGAAGCTTTCTTT. This codes for CASSLRQTNTEAFF.

The chain joins TRBV9 to TRBJ2-3; D might be TRBD2 (6 bases). This CDR3 has 14 residues. Germline-derived CDR1 and CDR2 are SGDLS and YYNGEE. V lost 3 bases and J lost 3, with 11 bases in between. In DNA, the CDR3 is TGTGCCAGCAGCGACCGGGACTCAACAGATACGCAGTATTTT. Protein sequence: CASSDRDSTDTQYF.

In nucleotides, the CDR3 is TGTGCCAGCAGCTCCCGGGACAGGGGGCCCGAGCAGTACTTC. It specifies CASSSRDRGPEQYF. The chain links TRBV11-2 to TRBJ2-7; the match to TRBD1 covers 12 bases. The CDR3 is 14 residues long. Trimming cost V 4 bases and J 6 bases; bases outside gene matches: 4. In germline, CDR1 is SGHAT, CDR2 FQNNGV.

The genes are TRBV7-9 and TRBJ1-1; D is undetermined. The V end was cut by 2 bases, the J end by 12 bases, with 13 bases between. The CDR3 covers 12 residues. CDR1 is SEHNR, CDR2 FQNEAQ, per germline (reference sequence). The CDR3 bases are TGTGCCAGCAGCTTACCACATGAGGCGCCTTTCTTT. Protein: CASSLPHEAPFF.

The chain joins TRBV25-1 to TRBJ1-6; TRBD1 agrees at 9 bases. The CDR3 length is 16 residues. The junction had 7 bases not matched to a gene; V was cut back by 3 bases and J by 7 bases. The V gene's germline CDR1 is MGHDK and CDR2 SYGVNS. The DNA for the CDR3 is TGTGCCAGCAGTGATTCGACAGGGGGAATCAATTCACCCCTCCACTTT. Translating gives CASSDSTGGINSPLHF.

V and J are TRBV11-3 and TRBJ1-3, with D maybe TRBD1 (6 bases). The germline CDR1 and CDR2 sequences are SGHNT and YENEEA. V was shortened by 4 bases and J by 0 bases, with 22 bases between the two germline ends. CDR3 length: 19 amino acids. CDR3 in DNA: TGTGCCAGCAGCTCGGAACCTTACAGGGAAGGGGGCTCTGGAAACACCATATATTTT. This sequence encodes CASSSEPYREGGSGNTIYF.

The gene calls are TRBV4-1 and TRBJ1-3; the D is unclear. The CDR3 sequence is 14 residues long. Germline values: CDR1 MGHRA, CDR2 YSYEKL. The ends were cut back, 4 bases at V and 0 bases at J, with 7 bases in the middle. The CDR3 nucleotides read TGCGCCAGCAGCCGCGTCCTCTCTGGAAACACCATATATTTT. It specifies CASSRVLSGNTIYF.

The chain has TRBV5-1 and TRBJ1-1; D unclear. The V gene lost 0 bases and the J gene lost 0 bases, with 9 bases spanning the gap. The CDR3 is made up of 15 amino acids. CDR1 is SGHRS, CDR2 YFSETQ, per germline. The CDR3 reads CASSLAGSLNTEAFF. The CDR3 region has the DNA TGCGCCAGCAGCTTGGCTGGCAGTTTGAACACTGAAGCTTTCTTT.

The chain combines TRBV5-1 with TRBJ2-7; 8 bases agree with TRBD1. V gave up 0 bases and J gave up 4 bases; unmatched junction bases: 6. Germline CDR1 SGHRS, CDR2 YFSETQ. The CDR3 spans 15 residues. The CDR3 DNA follows: TGCGCCAGCAGCTTGGTGTCAGGGGGCTTGTACGAGCAGTACTTC. Translation gives CASSLVSGGLYEQYF.

The J gene is TRBJ2-3, the V gene TRBV2; perhaps TRBD2 as D (7 bases). CDR3 length equals 13 residues. CDR1 is SNHLY, CDR2 FYNNEI, per germline. Deletions cut 8 bases from V and 3 bases from J, with 12 bases between. The CDR3 DNA reads as TGTGCCAGCGGGGGGGCCCGTACAGATACGCAGTATTTT. Amino acid sequence: CASGGARTDTQYF.

This rearrangement joins TRBV24-1 to TRBJ2-1; 7 nucleotides match TRBD1. This CDR3 is 16 amino acids long. From germline, CDR1 is KGHDR and CDR2 SFDVKD. J was trimmed by 1 base and V by 3 bases; bases with no gene match: 5. The CDR3 DNA reads TGTGCCACCAGTGATGGGACCAGGGGGTCCTACAATGAGCAGTTCTTC. It is translated as CATSDGTRGSYNEQFF.

In this sample, this clone turned up once. The chain couples TRBV30 to TRBJ1-2; D uncertain. This CDR3 has 16 residues. Deletions cut 3 bases from V and 2 bases from J, with 19 bases between. Germline values: CDR1 GTSNPN, CDR2 SVGIG (reference sequence). The CDR3 protein is CAWSKGWGDLNYGYTF. For the CDR3, the DNA is TGTGCCTGGAGCAAGGGATGGGGAGACCTCAACTATGGCTACACCTTC.

The rearrangement links TRBV18 to TRBJ1-3; no clear D. This CDR3 has 15 amino acids. The germline V gene has CDR1 KGHSH and CDR2 LQKENI. The V end lost 0 bases, the J end lost 7 bases, and 13 bases lay between the germline ends. The CDR3 protein is CASSPPSRPENTIYF. The CDR3 coding sequence is TGTGCCAGCTCACCACCGTCCCGCCCTGAGAACACCATATATTTT.

This rearrangement joins TRBV19 to TRBJ2-1; tentatively, D is TRBD1 (6 bases). Germline V gives CDR1 LNHDA, CDR2 SQIVND (reference sequence). The CDR3 is made up of 12 amino acids. V was trimmed by 5 bases and J by 4 bases, leaving 6 bases between them. CDR3 residues: CASSQGYNEQFF. CDR3 in DNA: TGTGCCAGTAGTCAGGGGTACAATGAGCAGTTCTTC.

The chain has TRBV11-2 and TRBJ1-1; 7 bases line up with TRBD1. J lost 1 base, V lost 4 bases, and 6 bases had no gene match. This CDR3 contains 15 residues. CDR1 is SGHAT and CDR2 is FQNNGV in the germline V gene. The CDR3 reads CASSSTGTANTEAFF. In DNA form, the CDR3 reads TGTGCCAGCAGCTCAACCGGGACAGCGAACACTGAAGCTTTCTTT.

The chain is built from TRBV12-3 or TRBV12-4 and TRBJ1-1; D is unclear. V gave up 1 base and J gave up 6 bases, with 9 bases separating them. The CDR3 has 13 residues. The CDR3 is CASSLGPGAEAFF. In DNA, the CDR3 is TGTGCCAGCAGTTTAGGCCCCGGAGCTGAAGCTTTCTTT.

This chain links TRBV27 with TRBJ2-4; 10 bases are shared with TRBD1. CDR3 length: 19 residues. Germline V gives CDR1 MNHEY, CDR2 SMNVEV (reference sequence). Losses at the gene ends were 7 bases for V and 0 bases for J; bases not matched to a gene: 15. Written as DNA, the CDR3 is TGTGCCAGCACCCAGAGCTACCGACAGGGGGCACTAGCCAAAAACATTCAGTACTTC. Its translation: CASTQSYRQGALAKNIQYF.

The gene calls are TRBV7-3 and TRBJ2-7, with 9 bases that match TRBD1. Trimming at V came to 5 bases and at J to 2 bases, leaving 4 bases not matched to a gene. CDR1 SGHTA and CDR2 FQGTGA come from the germline V gene. The CDR3 contains 14 residues. CDR3 nucleotide sequence: TGTGCCAGCAGCCATGGGACAGGGACCTACGAGCAGTACTTC. As protein: CASSHGTGTYEQYF.

This clone was observed a handful of times. The genes are TRBV6-5 and TRBJ1-5; TRBD1 is a possible D gene (6 bases). This CDR3 contains 14 residues. CDR1 and CDR2 (germline): MNHEY, SVGAGI. V was clipped by 6 bases and J by 0 bases, with 9 bases between them. The CDR3 loop reads CASSGQISNQPQHF. DNA for the CDR3: TGTGCCAGCAGCGGACAGATTAGCAATCAGCCCCAGCATTTT.

The chain uses TRBV6-5 and TRBJ2-7; TRBD1 aligns across 9 bases. CDR1 is MNHEY, CDR2 SVGAGI, per germline. V was pared by 8 bases and J by 8 bases, with 13 bases of the junction left unmatched. This CDR3 contains 14 residues. The CDR3 region is CASGGQGVEGKQYF. The CDR3 nucleotides read TGTGCCAGCGGGGGACAGGGAGTTGAGGGCAAGCAGTACTTC.

The V gene is TRBV5-1, the J gene TRBJ2-4, with TRBD2 matching 7 bases. The CDR3 has 14 residues. Per germline, CDR1 SGHRS and CDR2 YFSETQ. The V and J ends lost 0 bases and 9 bases, in that order; junction bases with no gene match: 6. The CDR3 loop reads CASSLDPGGGIQYF. The CDR3 DNA sequence: TGCGCCAGCAGCTTGGACCCTGGCGGGGGCATTCAGTACTTC.

This clone has a single count. The chain combines TRBV27 with TRBJ1-2; TRBD1 matches 8 bases. Germline V gene sequence: CDR1 MNHEY, CDR2 SMNVEV (reference sequence). The CDR3 is 15 amino acids. Trimming cost V 3 bases and J 4 bases; bases outside gene matches: 7. CDR3 sequence: CASSFLSGGSYGYTF. The CDR3 DNA sequence: TGTGCCAGCAGTTTTTTATCAGGGGGCAGCTATGGCTACACCTTC.